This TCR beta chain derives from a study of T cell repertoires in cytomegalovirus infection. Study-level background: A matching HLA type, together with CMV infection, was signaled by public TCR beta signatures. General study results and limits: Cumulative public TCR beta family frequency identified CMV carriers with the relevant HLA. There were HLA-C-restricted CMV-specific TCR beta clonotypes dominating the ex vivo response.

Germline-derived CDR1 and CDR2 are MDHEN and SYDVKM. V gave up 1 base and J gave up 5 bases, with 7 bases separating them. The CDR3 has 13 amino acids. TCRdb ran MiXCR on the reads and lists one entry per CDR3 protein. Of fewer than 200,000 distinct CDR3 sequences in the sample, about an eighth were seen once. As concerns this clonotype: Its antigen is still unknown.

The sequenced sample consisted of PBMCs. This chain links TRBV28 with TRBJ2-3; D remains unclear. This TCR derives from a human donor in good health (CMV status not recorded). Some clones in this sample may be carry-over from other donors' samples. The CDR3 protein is CASSLYRLDTQYF. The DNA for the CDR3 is TGTGCCAGCAGTTTATACCGTTTAGATACGCAGTATTTT. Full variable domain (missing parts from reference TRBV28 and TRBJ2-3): DVKVTQSSRYLVKRTGEKVFLECVQDMDHENMFWYRQDPGLGLRLIYFSYDVKMKEKGDIPEGYSVSREKKERFSLILESASTNQTSMYLCASSLYRLDTQYFGPGTRLTVL.